The 15 T cell receptor beta chains below were found in one sample sequenced in a study of blood T cell repertoires in COVID-19. The data were produced by immunoSEQ multiplex PCR, yet TCRdb's version contains in-frame clones alone and is incomplete. The table includes approximately 110,000 clones, around 83% detected once. Sequencing was carried out using peripheral blood. All receptors derive from a man aged 40-49 years with acute or convalescent COVID-19.

The gene calls are TRBV7-8 and TRBJ2-3; 8 bases agree with TRBD2. The CDR3 consists of 17 residues. CDR1 is SGHVS, CDR2 FQNEAQ, per germline. V trimming: 2 bases; J trimming: 6 bases; junction bases outside the gene matches: 13. CDR3 sequence: CASSLRIPSGFTDTQYF. For the CDR3, the DNA is TGTGCCAGCAGCTTAAGGATCCCTAGCGGGTTTACCGATACGCAGTATTTT.

The chain combines TRBV19 with TRBJ2-7; 11 nucleotides align to TRBD1. The CDR3 has 13 amino acids. CDR1 is LNHDA and CDR2 is SQIVND in the germline V gene (reference sequence). V trimming: 9 bases; J trimming: 5 bases; junction bases outside the gene matches: 6. The CDR3 DNA reads TGTGCCAGCGTGGGACAGGGGGAAGACGAGCAGTACTTC. Protein: CASVGQGEDEQYF.

This sequence joins TRBV7-9 and TRBJ1-1; no reliable D call. This CDR3 has 15 amino acids. In germline, CDR1 is SEHNR, CDR2 FQNEAQ (reference sequence). V lost 5 bases and J lost 0, with 13 bases in between. DNA for the CDR3: TGTGCCAGCAGCCCCGCGGGTGGGCTGAACACTGAAGCTTTCTTT. It yields the protein CASSPAGGLNTEAFF. Complete variable domain (other parts from reference TRBV7-9 and TRBJ1-1): DTGVSQNPRHKITKRGQNVTFRCDPISEHNRLYWYRQTLGQGPEFLTYFQNEAQLEKSRLLSDRFSAERPKGSFSTLEIQRTEQGDSAMYLCASSPAGGLNTEAFFGQGTRLTVV.

The chain carries TRBV7-2 and TRBJ1-1; weak D call: TRBD1 (5 bases). V lost 5 bases and J lost 0, with 13 bases in between. The CDR3 spans 15 residues. Germline V CDR1 and CDR2: SGHTA, FQGNSA. In DNA, the CDR3 is TGTGCCAGCAGCCCCCCGACAGTTATGAACACTGAAGCTTTCTTT. Protein: CASSPPTVMNTEAFF.

This sequence joins TRBV12-3 or TRBV12-4 and TRBJ1-1; D uncertain. The CDR3 spans 12 residues. V lost 4 bases, J lost 6 bases, and 9 bases lay in between. DNA for the CDR3: TGTGCCAGCAGTTGGAGAGTCGCTGAAGCTTTCTTT. This translates into CASSWRVAEAFF.

The CDR3 sequence: CASSLNRGSSYEQYF. The CDR3 region has the DNA TGCGCCAGCAGCCTGAACAGGGGCAGCTCCTACGAGCAGTACTTC. This rearrangement joins TRBV5-1 to TRBJ2-7; the match to TRBD1 covers 7 bases. V was pared by 4 bases and J by 0 bases, with 7 bases of the junction left unmatched. CDR1 and CDR2 from the germline V gene are SGHRS and YFSETQ. This CDR3 has 15 amino acids. The full variable domain, completed using reference TRBV5-1 and TRBJ2-7, is KAGVTQTPRYLIKTRGQQVTLSCSPISGHRSVSWYQQTPGQGLQFLFEYFSETQRNKGNFPGRFSGRQFSNSRSEMNVSTLELGDSALYLCASSLNRGSSYEQYFGPGTRLTVT.

This chain connects TRBV11-2 to TRBJ2-1, with TRBD1 identical over 11 bases. Losses at the gene ends were 6 bases for V and 0 bases for J; bases not matched to a gene: 10. The CDR3 covers 18 residues. Germline CDR1 SGHAT, CDR2 FQNNGV. The chain's CDR3 is CASSRTGGGLSSYNEQFF. CDR3 nucleotide sequence: TGTGCCAGCAGTCGGACAGGGGGCGGATTGAGCTCCTACAATGAGCAGTTCTTC. Filled out from reference TRBV11-2 and TRBJ2-1, the complete variable domain reads EAGVAQSPRYKIIEKRQSVAFWCNPISGHATLYWYQQILGQGPKLLIQFQNNGVVDDSQLPKDRFSAERLKGVDSTLKIQPAKLEDSAVYLCASSRTGGGLSSYNEQFFGPGTRLTVL.

The chain recombines TRBV12-3 or TRBV12-4 with TRBJ1-2, with 8 positions matching TRBD1. There are 13 residues in the CDR3. Germline trimming cut 1 base from V and 8 bases from J; bases unmatched to any gene: 3. The CDR3 reads CASSLGTGNGYTF. The CDR3 DNA follows: TGTGCCAGCAGTTTAGGGACAGGGAACGGCTACACCTTC.

The chain couples TRBV12-2 to TRBJ1-2. TRBV12-2 has pseudogene status. CDR3 size: 16 residues. CDR3 sequence reads: CASRLPPPGVNYGYTF. DNA for the CDR3: TGTGCAAGTCGCTTACCCCCCCCCGGTGTTAACTATGGCTACACCTTC.

This clone appeared a single time. The chain is built from TRBV4-1 and TRBJ1-1; the match to TRBD1 covers 8 bases. The CDR3 has 15 residues. Germline V gene lookup returns CDR1 MGHRA and CDR2 YSYEKL. The junction had 6 bases not matched to a gene; V was cut back by 3 bases and J by 3 bases. CDR3 amino acids: CASSHVPGQDTEAFF. CDR3 in DNA: TGCGCCAGCAGCCACGTCCCGGGACAGGACACTGAAGCTTTCTTT.

This clone has at least ten counts. In DNA form, the CDR3 reads TGTGCCAGCAACAAACAGGGGACCTATGGCTACACCTTC. This gives the protein CASNKQGTYGYTF. This chain joins TRBV5-4 and TRBJ1-2; 7 bases are shared with TRBD1. V lost 6 bases, J lost 4 bases, and 6 bases stayed unmatched. There are 13 residues in the CDR3. From germline, CDR1 is SGHNT and CDR2 YYREEE (reference sequence). The entire variable domain, with the rest obtained from reference TRBV5-4 and TRBJ1-2, is as follows: ETGVTQSPTHLIKTRGQQVTLRCSSQSGHNTVSWYQQALGQGPQFIFQYYREEENGRGNFPPRFSGLQFPNYSSELNVNALELDDSALYLCASNKQGTYGYTFGSGTRLTVV.

The chain recombines TRBV11-3 with TRBJ2-3; 10 bases are shared with TRBD2. Trimming at V came to 4 bases and at J to 6 bases, leaving 13 bases not matched to a gene. Germline CDR1 SGHNT, CDR2 YENEEA. CDR3 length equals 17 residues. CDR3 nucleotides: TGTGCCAGCAGCTCAGGATGGACTAGCGGAGGAGGGGATACGCAGTATTTT. It encodes CASSSGWTSGGGDTQYF.

V and J are TRBV6-5 and TRBJ1-1; no clear D. The ends were cut back, 0 bases at V and 5 bases at J, with 10 bases in the middle. The CDR3 spans 14 residues. Germline assignment: CDR1 MNHEY and CDR2 SVGAGI. CDR3 amino acids: CASSYSRRETEAFF. Here the CDR3 DNA reads TGTGCCAGCAGTTACTCCCGGAGAGAGACTGAAGCTTTCTTT.

J is TRBJ2-3 and V is TRBV6-6; 9 bases are shared with TRBD1. The V gene end was trimmed by 6 bases and the J gene end by 2 bases; junction bases not matched to a gene: 3. Germline CDR1 is MNHNY and CDR2 is SVGAGI (reference sequence). CDR3 size: 14 residues. CDR3 sequence (DNA): TGTGCCAGCAGGGGGACAGGGACCACAGATACGCAGTATTTT. This sequence encodes CASRGTGTTDTQYF.

V and J are TRBV7-6 and TRBJ2-2; unclear D gene. CDR1 is SGHVS and CDR2 is FNYEAQ in the germline V gene. This CDR3 has 13 amino acids. V was shortened by 1 base and J by 8 bases, with 8 bases between the two germline ends. CDR3 region: CASSLETTGELFF. For the CDR3, the DNA is TGTGCCAGCAGCTTAGAGACGACTGGGGAGCTGTTTTTT.